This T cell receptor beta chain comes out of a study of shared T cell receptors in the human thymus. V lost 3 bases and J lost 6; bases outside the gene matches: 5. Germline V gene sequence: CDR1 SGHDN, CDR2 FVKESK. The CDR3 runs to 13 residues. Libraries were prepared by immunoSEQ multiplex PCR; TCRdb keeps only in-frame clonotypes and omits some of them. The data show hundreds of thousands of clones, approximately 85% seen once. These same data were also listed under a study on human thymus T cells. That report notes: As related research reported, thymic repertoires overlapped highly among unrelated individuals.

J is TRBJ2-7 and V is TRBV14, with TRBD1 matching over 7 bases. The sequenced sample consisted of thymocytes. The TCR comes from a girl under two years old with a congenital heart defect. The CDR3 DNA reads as TGTGCCAGCAGCCAGTTACAGGGGTCCGAGCAGTACTTC. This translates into CASSQLQGSEQYF. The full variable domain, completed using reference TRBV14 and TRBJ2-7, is EAGVTQFPSHSVIEKGQTVTLRCDPISGHDNLYWYRRVMGKEIKFLLHFVKESKQDESGMPNNRFLAERTGGTYSTLKVQPAELEDSGVYFCASSQLQGSEQYFGPGTRLTVT.